A selection of T cell receptor beta chains follows, all from one sample in a study of response to subunit inactivated influenza vaccine. TCRdb re-called the RT-PCR reads with MiXCR, one entry per CDR3 protein. The table shows 800,000 or so distinct CDR3 sequences, with approximately 22% occurring only once. The material was PBMCs from blood, obtained 4 to 6 days after vaccination. The receptors were gathered from a man aged 45-60 years who received an inactivated influenza vaccine. Both conserved end residues are part of each CDR3. A D gene is named only where the DNA matches it firmly. Not all rows give a size; the values are once, few, many and, for expanded clones, a class.

J: TRBJ2-2; size: NA; D: NA; V: TRBV24-1; CDR3: CATSDLRPEGTITGELFF; DNA: TGTGCCACCAGTGATTTACGACCTGAAGGGACCATAACCGGGGAGCTGTTTTTT
J: TRBJ2-7; size: NA; D: TRBD2; V: TRBV7-9; CDR3: CASSAQREGLEQYF; DNA: TGTGCCAGCAGCGCTCAGCGGGAGGGCCTCGAGCAGTACTTC
J: TRBJ2-7; size: few; D: TRBD1; V: TRBV29-1; CDR3: CSVETGRGGYEQYF; DNA: TGCAGCGTCGAGACAGGGCGAGGTGGCTACGAGCAGTACTTC
J: TRBJ1-3; size: few; D: TRBD1; V: TRBV29-1; CDR3: CSVGQGTGNTIYF; DNA: TGCAGCGTGGGACAGGGAACTGGAAACACCATATATTTT
J: TRBJ1-4; size: NA; D: NA; V: TRBV25-1; CDR3: CASSARKGEKLFF; DNA: TGTGCCAGCAGTGCCAGAAAGGGTGAAAAACTGTTTTTT
J: TRBJ2-6; size: NA; D: NA; V: TRBV12-3/TRBV12-4; CDR3: CASSYEGANVLTF; DNA: TGTGCCAGCAGCTATGAGGGGGCCAACGTCCTGACTTTC
J: TRBJ1-3; size: NA; D: TRBD1; V: TRBV6-5; CDR3: CASSSTGGSGNTIYF; DNA: TGTGCCAGCAGTTCTACAGGGGGCTCTGGAAACACCATATATTTT
J: TRBJ2-1; size: NA; D: TRBD1; V: TRBV5-5; CDR3: CASSQGTAAPNYEQFF; DNA: TGTGCCAGCAGCCAAGGGACAGCGGCCCCTAATTATGAGCAGTTCTTC
J: TRBJ2-3; size: NA; D: NA; V: TRBV25-1; CDR3: CASTPGVGVDTQYF; DNA: TGTGCCAGCACCCCAGGTGTAGGGGTCGATACGCAGTATTTT
J: TRBJ2-7; size: NA; D: NA; V: TRBV5-1; CDR3: CASSLSQSQEQYF; DNA: TGCGCCAGCAGCTTGAGCCAGTCCCAGGAGCAGTACTTC
J: TRBJ2-2; size: NA; D: NA; V: TRBV12-3/TRBV12-4; CDR3: CASTSSPAVGELFF; DNA: TGTGCCAGCACTAGTTCGCCGGCGGTCGGGGAGCTGTTTTTT
J: TRBJ2-7; size: NA; D: NA; V: TRBV28; CDR3: CASSPTAGTGFYEQYF; DNA: TGTGCCAGCAGCCCGACCGCGGGGACTGGATTCTACGAGCAGTACTTC
J: TRBJ1-6; size: NA; D: TRBD1; V: TRBV5-1; CDR3: CASSLEMVGTGHEDSPLHF; DNA: TGCGCCAGCAGCTTGGAAATGGTCGGGACAGGGCATGAGGATTCACCCCTCCACTTT
J: TRBJ2-3; size: NA; D: NA; V: TRBV4-2; CDR3: CASSQVWKSTDTQYF; DNA: TGTGCCAGCAGCCAAGTCTGGAAGAGCACAGATACGCAGTATTTT
J: TRBJ2-7; size: many; D: NA; V: TRBV6-5; CDR3: CASSSDVSYEQYF; DNA: TGTGCCAGCAGTTCGGACGTTTCCTACGAGCAGTACTTC
J: TRBJ2-7; size: few; D: TRBD1; V: TRBV20-1; CDR3: CSARVDRGLDEQYF; DNA: TGCAGTGCTAGAGTTGACAGGGGGTTGGACGAGCAGTACTTC
J: TRBJ2-5; size: few; D: NA; V: TRBV7-9; CDR3: CASSPSPWETQYF; DNA: TGTGCCAGCAGCCCTTCACCTTGGGAGACCCAGTACTTC
J: TRBJ2-5; size: NA; D: NA; V: TRBV11-2; CDR3: CASSLQGQTQYF; DNA: TGTGCCAGCAGCTTACAGGGCCAGACCCAGTACTTC
J: TRBJ1-1; size: NA; D: NA; V: TRBV4-3; CDR3: CASSQDYWGRDTEAFF; DNA: TGCGCCAGCAGCCAAGATTATTGGGGTCGGGACACTGAAGCTTTCTTT
J: TRBJ1-1; size: NA; D: NA; V: TRBV6-1; CDR3: CASSEGVGSGAFF; DNA: TGTGCCAGCAGTGAAGGGGTGGGTTCGGGAGCTTTCTTT
J: TRBJ2-4; size: NA; D: NA; V: TRBV6-5; CDR3: CASSYSTGKNIQYF; DNA: TGTGCCAGCAGTTACTCGACGGGCAAAAACATTCAGTACTTC
J: TRBJ2-1; size: many; D: NA; V: TRBV7-2; CDR3: CASSLERSGGQFF; DNA: TGTGCCAGCAGCTTAGAACGGTCTGGAGGGCAGTTCTTC
J: TRBJ1-4; size: few; D: NA; V: TRBV20-1; CDR3: CSAREGTDNEKLFF; DNA: TGCAGTGCTAGAGAAGGGACGGACAATGAAAAACTGTTTTTT
J: TRBJ2-7; size: few; D: NA; V: TRBV5-1; CDR3: CASSSSNSYEQYF; DNA: TGCGCCAGCAGTAGTAGCAACTCCTACGAGCAGTACTTC
J: TRBJ2-1; size: few; D: NA; V: TRBV28; CDR3: CASSFLGLSGYNEQFF; DNA: TGTGCCAGCAGTTTTTTAGGACTCTCGGGGTACAATGAGCAGTTCTTC
J: TRBJ2-3; size: few; D: TRBD2; V: TRBV24-1; CDR3: CATSDSAGSSTDTQYF; DNA: TGTGCCACCAGTGACTCAGCGGGGTCTAGCACAGATACGCAGTATTTT
J: TRBJ1-4; size: NA; D: NA; V: TRBV7-2; CDR3: CASSKYHEEKLFF; DNA: TGTGCCAGCAGCAAATATCACGAGGAAAAACTGTTTTTT
J: TRBJ2-3; size: few; D: TRBD2; V: TRBV11-2; CDR3: CASSLRTSGGVSTDTQYF; DNA: TGTGCCAGCAGCTTACGGACTAGCGGGGGGGTTAGCACAGATACGCAGTATTTT
J: TRBJ1-1; size: NA; D: NA; V: TRBV28; CDR3: CASNKSGAGFF; DNA: TGTGCCAGCAACAAGTCGGGGGCGGGCTTCTTT
J: TRBJ1-6; size: few; D: NA; V: TRBV4-3; CDR3: CASSQAVNSPLHF; DNA: TGCGCCAGCAGCCAAGCAGTAAATTCACCCCTCCACTTT
J: TRBJ2-1; size: few; D: NA; V: TRBV6-6; CDR3: CASSSIQWEQFF; DNA: TGTGCCAGCAGTTCAATACAATGGGAGCAGTTCTTC
J: TRBJ1-5; size: NA; D: NA; V: TRBV10-3; CDR3: CAIREALENQPQHF; DNA: TGTGCCATCAGGGAGGCCCTCGAGAATCAGCCCCAGCATTTT
J: TRBJ1-1; size: few; D: NA; V: TRBV7-9; CDR3: CASSSGPKTPHTEAFF; DNA: TGTGCCAGCAGCTCGGGCCCCAAGACTCCCCACACTGAAGCTTTCTTT
J: TRBJ1-5; size: few; D: TRBD1; V: TRBV5-1; CDR3: CASSLSLGQGDSRSNQPQHF; DNA: TGCGCCAGCAGCTTGTCGTTAGGGCAGGGGGATTCGAGGAGCAATCAGCCCCAGCATTTT
J: TRBJ2-1; size: NA; D: NA; V: TRBV5-5; CDR3: CASSSAGHNNEQFF; DNA: TGTGCCAGCAGCTCCGCCGGACACAACAATGAGCAGTTCTTC
J: TRBJ2-3; size: few; D: TRBD1; V: TRBV24-1; CDR3: CATSDPGQHTDTQYF; DNA: TGTGCCACCAGTGACCCGGGACAGCACACAGATACGCAGTATTTT
J: TRBJ1-4; size: NA; D: TRBD1; V: TRBV28; CDR3: CASSYSPGQGGEKLFF; DNA: TGTGCCAGCAGTTATTCTCCGGGACAGGGAGGTGAAAAACTGTTTTTT
J: TRBJ2-3; size: few; D: TRBD2; V: TRBV20-1; CDR3: CSALGAGGPTDTQYF; DNA: TGCAGTGCCCTTGGGGCGGGGGGTCCCACAGATACGCAGTATTTT
J: TRBJ2-7; size: few; D: NA; V: TRBV28; CDR3: CASSLQGFKSGAGRTYEQYF; DNA: TGTGCCAGCAGTTTACAGGGGTTTAAATCTGGGGCGGGTCGAACCTACGAGCAGTACTTC
J: TRBJ2-3; size: few; D: NA; V: TRBV7-9; CDR3: CASEWTDTQYF; DNA: TGTGCCAGCGAGTGGACAGATACGCAGTATTTT
J: TRBJ1-6; size: few; D: NA; V: TRBV20-1; CDR3: CSARETFSSNSPLHF; DNA: TGCAGTGCTAGAGAAACGTTTTCTTCTAATTCACCCCTCCACTTT
J: TRBJ2-1; size: NA; D: NA; V: TRBV15; CDR3: CATSIRDGNEQFF; DNA: TGTGCCACCAGCATTCGGGACGGAAATGAGCAGTTCTTC
J: TRBJ1-2; size: NA; D: TRBD1; V: TRBV5-1; CDR3: CASSFNRGDYGYTF; DNA: TGCGCCAGCAGCTTTAACAGGGGTGACTATGGCTACACCTTC
J: TRBJ2-1; size: NA; D: NA; V: TRBV20-1; CDR3: CSGGGMNEQFF; DNA: TGCAGTGGCGGAGGGATGAATGAGCAGTTCTTC
J: TRBJ1-6; size: NA; D: NA; V: TRBV20-1; CDR3: CSAREAGPGGANSPLHF; DNA: TGCAGTGCTAGAGAGGCCGGCCCGGGGGGGGCCAATTCACCCCTCCACTTT
J: TRBJ2-7; size: many; D: NA; V: TRBV12-3/TRBV12-4; CDR3: CASSRGGGYEQYF; DNA: TGTGCCAGCAGCCGCGGGGGCGGGTACGAGCAGTACTTC
J: TRBJ1-3; size: few; D: NA; V: TRBV6-2/TRBV6-3; CDR3: CASSLRRNTIYF; DNA: TGTGCCAGCAGTCTCAGACGAAACACCATATATTTT
J: TRBJ1-3; size: few; D: NA; V: TRBV20-1; CDR3: CSARDRFRTPGNTIYF; DNA: TGCAGTGCTAGAGACAGGTTCAGGACCCCTGGAAACACCATATATTTT
J: TRBJ1-3; size: NA; D: NA; V: TRBV12-3/TRBV12-4; CDR3: CASSPRGSGNTIYF; DNA: TGTGCCAGCAGCCCGCGGGGCTCTGGAAACACCATATATTTT
J: TRBJ2-7; size: few; D: NA; V: TRBV27; CDR3: CASSPGPSIYEQYF; DNA: TGTGCCAGCAGCCCGGGACCTTCGATATACGAGCAGTACTTC
J: TRBJ2-2; size: NA; D: TRBD2; V: TRBV10-3; CDR3: CAISESTSGITGELFF; DNA: TGTGCCATCAGTGAGTCGACTAGCGGGATCACCGGGGAGCTGTTTTTT
J: TRBJ2-1; size: NA; D: NA; V: TRBV11-3; CDR3: CASSLGGSGDYNEQFF; DNA: TGTGCCAGCAGCTTAGGGGGCAGCGGAGACTACAATGAGCAGTTCTTC
J: TRBJ2-7; size: NA; D: NA; V: TRBV7-2; CDR3: CASSLVSGVGSYEQYF; DNA: TGTGCCAGCAGCTTAGTCTCAGGTGTTGGCTCCTACGAGCAGTACTTC
J: TRBJ1-5; size: NA; D: NA; V: TRBV6-2/TRBV6-3; CDR3: CASSLRRDSNQPQHF; DNA: TGTGCCAGCAGCCTCCGCCGAGATAGCAATCAGCCCCAGCATTTT
J: TRBJ2-7; size: few; D: NA; V: TRBV4-3; CDR3: CASSSFAGTDVYEQYF; DNA: TGCGCCAGCAGCAGTTTTGCCGGGACGGATGTTTACGAGCAGTACTTC
J: TRBJ2-1; size: NA; D: TRBD1; V: TRBV20-1; CDR3: CSKTGTAYNEQFF; DNA: TGCAGTAAAACCGGGACAGCCTACAATGAGCAGTTCTTC
J: TRBJ1-1; size: many; D: TRBD1; V: TRBV20-1; CDR3: CSATPGTGSNTEAFF; DNA: TGCAGTGCTACCCCCGGGACAGGATCGAACACTGAAGCTTTCTTT
J: TRBJ2-7; size: NA; D: TRBD2; V: TRBV6-1; CDR3: CASRNTGLAGSYEQYF; DNA: TGTGCCAGCAGAAATACGGGACTAGCGGGAAGCTACGAGCAGTACTTC